The source of this TCR beta chain is a study of human T cells and chemical hapten exposure. Study-wide context: Minor volume differences among pooled libraries chiefly drove per-sample TCR yield variation.

Time point noted: healthy volunteer bleed at 2 weeks. Extraction of total RNA was performed on unfractionated whole blood. TCRdb reanalysed the RACE reads using MiXCR and keeps one entry per CDR3 protein. The data hold 100,000 to 150,000 distinct CDR3 sequences, with about 8.2% observed a single time. The V gene's germline CDR1 is SGHTA and CDR2 FQGNSA. Trimming took 6 bases from V and 2 from J; bases not matched to a gene: 5. The CDR3 is made up of 14 amino acids. This chain joins TRBV7-2 and TRBJ1-2, with TRBD1 matching over 8 bases. The sequenced sample was whole blood. The sequence was collected from a male donor in good health. Some clones in this sample may be carry-over from other donors' samples. In nucleotides, the CDR3 is TGTGCCAGCAGAGCGGACAGGGAGAACTATGGCTACACCTTC. Its protein product is CASRADRENYGYTF.